These 25 T cell receptor beta chains originate from one sample sequenced in a study of T cell changes during pregnancy in multiple sclerosis. Data came from immunoSEQ multiplex PCR; TCRdb stores just in-frame clones and leaves some out. The table includes 100,000 or so clones, 75% to 95% detected once. The material sequenced was peripheral blood, taken in the second trimester of pregnancy. The receptors originated from a female donor in good health, enrolled as a control in a pregnancy study.

CDR3 amino acids: CASRLPSSYNEQFF. The CDR3 DNA follows: TGTGCCAGCAGACTACCAAGCTCCTACAATGAGCAGTTCTTC. V usage is TRBV27 and J usage is TRBJ2-1, with no clear D. The CDR3 contains 14 residues. V lost 6 bases, J lost 0 bases, and 9 bases lay in between. CDR1 is MNHEY and CDR2 is SMNVEV in the germline V gene (reference sequence).

J is TRBJ1-5 and V is TRBV7-2, with 7 bases aligning to TRBD1. This CDR3 has 15 amino acids. The germline gives CDR1 SGHTA, CDR2 FQGNSA. Trimming removed 2 bases from V and 3 bases from J; junction bases left unmatched: 4. The CDR3 region has the DNA TGTGCCAGCAGCTTAAGGACAGGTACCAATCAGCCCCAGCATTTT. Translating it yields CASSLRTGTNQPQHF.

The chain couples TRBV2 to TRBJ1-4; D gene unclear. The CDR3 loop spans 13 amino acids. Germline values: CDR1 SNHLY, CDR2 FYNNEI. V shed 6 bases and J shed 4 bases, with 9 bases lying between them. The CDR3: CASRSDVNEKLFF. The CDR3 DNA is TGTGCCAGCAGATCAGATGTTAATGAAAAACTGTTTTTT. The full variable domain, in which reference TRBV2 and TRBJ1-4 provide the parts outside the CDR3, is EPEVTQTPSHQVTQMGQEVILRCVPISNHLYFYWYRQILGQKVEFLVSFYNNEISEKSEIFDDQFSVERPDGSNFTLKIRSTKLEDSAMYFCASRSDVNEKLFFGSGTQLSVL.

The chain employs TRBV5-4 and TRBJ2-3; 7 nucleotides match TRBD2. The CDR3 has 16 residues. From germline, CDR1 is SGHNT and CDR2 YYREEE (reference sequence). The ends lost 0 bases at V and 2 bases at J; junction bases unmatched: 6. CDR3 region: CASSLVGGGYTDTQYF. CDR3 bases: TGTGCCAGCAGCTTGGTTGGGGGGGGTTACACAGATACGCAGTATTTT.

The V gene is TRBV2, the J gene TRBJ2-3, with D possibly matching TRBD1 (5 bases). This CDR3 region has 15 residues. The V and J ends lost 10 bases and 0 bases respectively, with 17 bases between them. Germline V CDR1 and CDR2: SNHLY, FYNNEI. The CDR3 sequence: CAITTAGPSTDTQYF. In DNA, the CDR3 is TGTGCCATCACGACGGCAGGGCCGAGCACAGATACGCAGTATTTT.

Regarding this clone: An end of the junction differs from the germline gene, which may be a read error. The CDR3 loop is CASSQGQANEQFF. DNA for the CDR3: TGTGCTAGCAGCCAGGGACAGGCAAATGAGCAGTTCTTC. The gene calls are TRBV7-7 and TRBJ2-1; 8 bases are a match to TRBD1. The germline CDR1 and CDR2 sequences are SSHAT and FNYEAQ (reference sequence). The CDR3 has 13 amino acids.

This rearrangement joins TRBV7-9 to TRBJ2-1; 7 nucleotides line up with TRBD1. In germline, CDR1 is SEHNR, CDR2 FQNEAQ (reference sequence). Unmatched junction bases numbered 17, after V lost 8 bases and J lost 7 bases. CDR3 size: 16 residues. This chain's CDR3 is CASLGLLQGFSNEQFF. CDR3 DNA sequence: TGTGCCAGCTTAGGGCTGTTACAGGGGTTTTCGAATGAGCAGTTCTTC.

The chain recombines TRBV6-5 with TRBJ2-7, with 7 nucleotides matching TRBD1. V dropped 5 bases and J dropped 0; count of bases not matched to a gene: 7. Germline lookup yields CDR1 MNHEY and CDR2 SVGAGI. CDR3 length equals 15 residues. CDR3 amino acids: CASSPWTGASYEQYF. CDR3 sequence (DNA): TGTGCCAGCAGTCCTTGGACAGGAGCCTCCTACGAGCAGTACTTC.

The CDR3 protein is CAWSGTVSTDTQYF. The CDR3 DNA sequence: TGTGCCTGGAGCGGGACAGTAAGCACAGATACGCAGTATTTT. The rearrangement uses TRBV30 and TRBJ2-3; 7 nucleotides line up with TRBD1. Germline values: CDR1 GTSNPN, CDR2 SVGIG (reference sequence). The CDR3 consists of 14 residues. V lost 3 bases and J lost 0; bases outside the gene matches: 3.

The V call is TRBV28, the J call TRBJ2-7, with 7 bases identical to TRBD1. Germline values: CDR1 MDHEN, CDR2 SYDVKM. V was clipped by 6 bases and J by 0 bases; unmatched bases: 8. There are 15 residues in the CDR3. The CDR3 DNA is TGTGCCAGCAGGTTAGGGGGCCACAGCTCCTACGAGCAGTACTTC. Its protein is CASRLGGHSSYEQYF.

In DNA, the CDR3 is TGCGCCAGCAGCTTGGGACTTTACAACACCGGGGAGCTGTTTTTT. Encoded protein: CASSLGLYNTGELFF. This chain connects TRBV5-1 to TRBJ2-2; D is unclear. The CDR3 runs 15 residues. CDR1 and CDR2 from the germline V gene are SGHRS and YFSETQ. Trimming stripped 0 bases from V and 2 bases from J, with 8 bases between.

This chain joins TRBV19 and TRBJ2-7; 8 positions match TRBD1. Trimming took 3 bases from V and 7 from J; bases not matched to a gene: 11. The CDR3 totals 15 residues. In germline, CDR1 is LNHDA, CDR2 SQIVND (reference sequence). CDR3 in DNA: TGTGCCAGTAGTATTCTTGGACAGGGACCGGGGGAGCAGTACTTC. This encodes CASSILGQGPGEQYF.

This clone was seen a single time. The chain joins TRBV9 to TRBJ2-1; 9 nucleotides match TRBD1. There are 16 residues in the CDR3. Germline CDR1 reads SGDLS; CDR2 reads YYNGEE. V lost 3 bases and J lost 10; bases outside the gene matches: 14. The DNA for the CDR3 is TGTGCCAGCAGCGCTCTTACCGGACAGGGGAAGAGGGAGCAGTTCTTC. Amino acid sequence: CASSALTGQGKREQFF.

This clone was counted a single time. The V call is TRBV7-8, the J call TRBJ2-7, with D maybe TRBD2 (6 bases). Germline lookup yields CDR1 SGHVS and CDR2 FQNEAQ. The CDR3 runs 15 residues. With 5 bases removed from V and 0 bases from J, the gap between germline ends came to 14 bases. The CDR3 protein is CASSIYGGSSYEQYF. In DNA form, the CDR3 reads TGTGCCAGCAGCATCTACGGGGGTAGCTCCTACGAGCAGTACTTC.

This clone was recorded at least ten times. The CDR3 DNA reads TGTGCCAGCAGATACACAGGGGAGAACACTGAAGCTTTCTTT. Translating it yields CASRYTGENTEAFF. The chain is built from TRBV6-4 and TRBJ1-1; 7 bases line up with TRBD1. The J segment lost 1 base and the V segment lost 6 bases, leaving 5 bases of the junction unmatched. In germline, CDR1 is MRHNA, CDR2 SNTAGT. CDR3 size: 14 residues.

The chain carries TRBV28 and TRBJ1-2; D is uncertain. Germline V gene data show CDR1 as MDHEN and CDR2 as SYDVKM. V was shortened by 3 bases and J by 3 bases, with 11 bases between the two germline ends. The CDR3 has 14 residues. The CDR3 here is CASSFNSNYYGYTF. For the CDR3, the DNA is TGTGCCAGCAGTTTTAACAGTAACTACTATGGCTACACCTTC.

The gene calls are TRBV6-5 and TRBJ2-3; 10 nucleotides match TRBD1. CDR1 is MNHEY and CDR2 is SVGAGI in the germline V gene. This CDR3 comprises 15 residues. After removal of 2 bases from V and 1 base from J, the junction contained 0 bases not matched to a gene. The CDR3 here is CASSYGTGGTDTQYF. In DNA form, the CDR3 reads TGTGCCAGCAGTTACGGGACAGGGGGCACAGATACGCAGTATTTT.

This clone was counted once. The V gene is TRBV6-5, the J gene TRBJ2-7, with a tentative D call TRBD1 (5 bases). The germline CDR1 and CDR2 sequences are MNHEY and SVGAGI. Trimming took 0 bases from V and 6 from J, leaving 12 bases between them. This CDR3 has 14 amino acids. CDR3 sequence reads: CASSYSDDQGEQYF. The CDR3 region has the DNA TGTGCCAGCAGTTACTCGGATGACCAGGGCGAGCAGTACTTC.

This chain joins TRBV28 and TRBJ1-2; TRBD1 matches at 8 bases. CDR1 is MDHEN and CDR2 is SYDVKM in the germline V gene. This CDR3 spans 15 amino acids. The V gene end was trimmed by 6 bases and the J gene end by 3 bases; junction bases not matched to a gene: 9. The CDR3 nucleotides read TGTGCCAGCAGGTCCACCGGGACAGGCCACTATGGCTACACCTTC. Translating gives CASRSTGTGHYGYTF.

This sequence joins TRBV19 and TRBJ2-5; the D gene is possibly TRBD2 (5 bases). In germline, CDR1 is LNHDA, CDR2 SQIVND (reference sequence). The V end lost 3 bases, the J end lost 6 bases, and 11 bases lay between the germline ends. The CDR3 is 13 amino acids. CDR3 DNA sequence: TGTGCCAGTAGTATCGGGAAGGGAAAGACCCAGTACTTC. Protein sequence: CASSIGKGKTQYF.

The rearrangement joins TRBV11-3 to TRBJ2-3; D perhaps matches TRBD1 (6 bases). Germline CDR1 is SGHNT and CDR2 is YENEEA. The CDR3 covers 14 residues. V was cut by 2 bases and J by 1 base, with 7 bases left in between. CDR3 bases: TGTGCCAGCAGCTTAAACAGGGGCACAGATACGCAGTATTTT. As protein: CASSLNRGTDTQYF.

The rearrangement uses TRBV5-1 and TRBJ2-5; possibly TRBD2 for D (6 bases). The CDR3 totals 13 residues. Germline V lookup: CDR1 SGHRS, CDR2 YFSETQ. V was trimmed by 5 bases and J by 5 bases, leaving 13 bases between them. The DNA of the CDR3 is TGCGCCAGCAGTATAGGCGGAGGGGAGACCCAGTACTTC. Translation: CASSIGGGETQYF.

The chain couples TRBV5-1 to TRBJ2-7; TRBD2 matches at 8 bases. Germline V gene data show CDR1 as SGHRS and CDR2 as YFSETQ. With V trimmed by 0 bases and J by 5 bases, 4 bases remained unmatched. The CDR3 extends over 14 amino acids. The CDR3, as DNA: TGCGCCAGCAGCTTGGAGCGGGAGCCGGACGAGCAGTACTTC. It specifies CASSLEREPDEQYF.

The chain links TRBV5-1 to TRBJ1-1, with 7 positions matching TRBD1. This CDR3 is built from 13 residues. J gave up 5 bases and V 2 bases, and 3 bases lay outside the gene matches. Germline V gene sequence: CDR1 SGHRS, CDR2 YFSETQ. This CDR3 is CASSLQGRTEAFF. In DNA form, the CDR3 reads TGCGCCAGCAGCTTACAGGGGAGAACTGAAGCTTTCTTT.

The V call is TRBV5-1, the J call TRBJ2-7; 9 nucleotides agree with TRBD1. V shed 0 bases and J 2 bases; nucleotides not matched to a gene: 3. CDR1 and CDR2 (germline): SGHRS, YFSETQ. This CDR3 is built from 15 residues. Here the CDR3 reads CASSLGWDRAYEQYF. As DNA, the CDR3 is TGCGCCAGCAGCTTGGGATGGGACAGGGCCTACGAGCAGTACTTC.